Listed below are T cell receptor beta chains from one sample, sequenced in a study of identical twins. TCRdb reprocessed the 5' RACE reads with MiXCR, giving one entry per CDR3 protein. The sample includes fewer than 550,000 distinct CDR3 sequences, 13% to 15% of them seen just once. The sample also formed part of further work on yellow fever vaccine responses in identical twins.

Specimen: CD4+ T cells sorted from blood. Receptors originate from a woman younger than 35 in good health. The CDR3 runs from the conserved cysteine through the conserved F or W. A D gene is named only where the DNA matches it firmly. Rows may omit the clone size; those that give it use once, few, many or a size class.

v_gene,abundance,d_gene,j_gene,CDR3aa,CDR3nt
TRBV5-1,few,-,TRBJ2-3,CASSSPDRYTDTQYF,TGCGCCAGCAGCTCCCCGGACAGATACACAGATACGCAGTATTTT
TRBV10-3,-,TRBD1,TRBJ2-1,CAISGQGRGGEQFF,TGTGCCATCAGTGGACAGGGGAGAGGGGGTGAGCAGTTCTTC
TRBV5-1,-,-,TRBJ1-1,CASSLEGSKNTEAFF,TGCGCCAGCAGCTTGGAGGGGAGTAAGAACACTGAAGCTTTCTTT
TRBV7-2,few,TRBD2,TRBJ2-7,CASSRGGTSGGEQYF,TGTGCCAGCAGCCGAGGTGGGACTAGCGGGGGCGAGCAGTACTTC
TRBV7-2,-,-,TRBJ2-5,CASSLVSRSGETQYF,TGTGCCAGCAGCTTAGTTAGTAGATCGGGGGAGACCCAGTACTTC
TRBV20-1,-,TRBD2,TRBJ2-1,CSARPGGDNEQFF,TGCAGTGCTAGACCGGGAGGTGACAATGAGCAGTTCTTC
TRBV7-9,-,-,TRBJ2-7,CASSPVGGRSLTYEQYF,TGTGCCAGCAGCCCAGTCGGGGGCAGGTCCCTTACCTACGAGCAGTACTTC
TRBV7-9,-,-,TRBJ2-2,CASRLPRPANTGELFF,TGTGCCAGCAGGCTCCCCCGACCCGCGAACACCGGGGAGCTGTTTTTT
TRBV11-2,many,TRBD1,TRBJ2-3,CASSRTGLSTDTQYF,TGTGCCAGCAGCCGGACAGGGTTGAGCACAGATACGCAGTATTTT
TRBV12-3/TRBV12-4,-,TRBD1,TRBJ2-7,CASSSGQGDEQYF,TGTGCCAGCAGTTCGGGTCAGGGGGACGAGCAGTACTTC